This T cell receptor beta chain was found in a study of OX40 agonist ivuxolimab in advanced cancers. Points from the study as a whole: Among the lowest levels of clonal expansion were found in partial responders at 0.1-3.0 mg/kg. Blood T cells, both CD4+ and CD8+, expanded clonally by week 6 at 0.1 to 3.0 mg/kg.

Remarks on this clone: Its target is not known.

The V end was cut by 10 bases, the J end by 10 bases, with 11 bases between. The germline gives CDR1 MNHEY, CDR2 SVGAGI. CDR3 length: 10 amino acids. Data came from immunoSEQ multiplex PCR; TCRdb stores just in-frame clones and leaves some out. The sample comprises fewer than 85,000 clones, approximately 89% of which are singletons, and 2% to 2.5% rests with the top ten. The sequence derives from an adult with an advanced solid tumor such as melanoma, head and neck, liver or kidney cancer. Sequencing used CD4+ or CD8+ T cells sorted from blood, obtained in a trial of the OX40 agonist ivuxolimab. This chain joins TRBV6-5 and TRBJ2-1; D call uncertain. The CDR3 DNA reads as TGTGCCACCGGTCGACCCGAGCAGTTCTTC. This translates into CATGRPEQFF.